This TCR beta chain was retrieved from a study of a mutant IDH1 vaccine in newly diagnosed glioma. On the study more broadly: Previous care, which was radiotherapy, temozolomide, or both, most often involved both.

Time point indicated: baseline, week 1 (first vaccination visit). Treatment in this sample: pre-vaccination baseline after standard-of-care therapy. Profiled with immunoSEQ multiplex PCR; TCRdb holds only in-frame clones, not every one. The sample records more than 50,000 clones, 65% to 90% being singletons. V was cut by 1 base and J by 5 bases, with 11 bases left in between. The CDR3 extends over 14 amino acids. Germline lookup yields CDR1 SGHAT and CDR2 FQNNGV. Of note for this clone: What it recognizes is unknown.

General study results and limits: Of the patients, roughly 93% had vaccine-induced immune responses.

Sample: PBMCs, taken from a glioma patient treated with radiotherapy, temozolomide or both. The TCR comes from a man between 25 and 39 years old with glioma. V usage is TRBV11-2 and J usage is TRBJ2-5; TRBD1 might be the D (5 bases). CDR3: CASSLASGWETQYF. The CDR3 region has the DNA TGTGCCAGCAGCTTAGCTTCAGGGTGGGAGACCCAGTACTTC.